This T cell receptor beta chain derives from a study of response to subunit inactivated influenza vaccine. Findings of the study overall: It was suggested by the authors that few new T cells are recruited by each seasonal influenza vaccination.

MiXCR, applied by TCRdb to the RT-PCR reads, yields one record per CDR3 protein. The sample has 500,000 to 600,000 distinct CDR3 sequences, approximately 15% seen once. Details on this clonotype: Its antigen is undetermined. Compared with germline, one end of the junction differs, possibly owing to a read error.

This CDR3 has 13 residues. The sequencing used CD4+ T cells sorted from PBMCs, collected less than 30 months after vaccination. This receptor was taken from a man aged 50 to 69 who received an inactivated influenza vaccine. The gene calls are TRBV12-3 or TRBV12-4 and TRBJ2-2, with D perhaps TRBD1 (5 bases). The CDR3 DNA is TGTACCAGCAGTCTGGGGCCCCTCCGGGAGCTGTTTTTT. Translating gives CTSSLGPLRELFF.